This T cell receptor beta chain was captured in a study of blood T cell repertoires in COVID-19. Across the study: COVID-19 samples collected from the United States, Italy and Spain covered acute and convalescent phases.

The germline V gene encodes CDR1 LGHDT and CDR2 YNNKEL (reference sequence). V lost 1 base, J lost 4 bases, and 7 bases lay in between. The CDR3 is 13 residues long. The Seattle site enrolled patients during active infection and followed them longitudinally. Methods used by the authors: Quantification of nucleated cells was approximated via reference gene primer amplification. Sequencing used immunoSEQ multiplex PCR; TCRdb keeps in-frame clones, though not all of them. That table is the source of V, J and clone size, and D and trimming were worked out from the DNA. There are about 500,000 clones in the sample; 89% occur only once, and over 0.7% lies in the top ten.

The sample taken for sequencing was peripheral blood. The chain joins TRBV3-1 (or the pseudogene TRBV3-2) to TRBJ1-1; D gene unclear. The origin of this receptor is a man in his late teens or twenties with COVID-19, enrolled during active disease. The CDR3 sequence is CASSQGGFTEAFF. CDR3 coding DNA: TGTGCCAGCAGCCAAGGCGGGTTCACTGAAGCTTTCTTT.